This T cell receptor (beta chain) originates from a study of PD-1 blockade in classical Hodgkin lymphoma. Study information: Patients were administered nivolumab (3 mg/kg intravenously) every 2 weeks.

Every patient had relapsed following autologous stem cell transplantation, and cohorts differed in brentuximab vedotin exposure. This clone came up once. What it recognizes is unknown. Only in-frame clones appear in the TCRdb table, and some are missing; sequencing was by immunoSEQ multiplex PCR. Here the sample spans tens of thousands of clones, roughly 66% being singletons. Overall study findings and caveats: Lower baseline TCR diversity marked trial partial responders and progressors.

The junction had 5 bases not matched to a gene; V was cut back by 4 bases and J by 8 bases. CDR3 size: 15 residues. Germline-derived CDR1 and CDR2 are SGHTA and FQGTGA. This clonotype was sampled from a human donor with classical Hodgkin lymphoma. Here the sequenced sample was peripheral blood mononuclear cells (PBMCs), taken before the second cycle of nivolumab. The V and J genes are TRBV7-3 and TRBJ2-2; 12 bases match TRBD2. CDR3 protein: CASSSTSGSTGELFF. The CDR3 DNA follows: TGTGCCAGCAGCTCGACTAGCGGGAGTACAGGGGAGCTGTTTTTT.